This T cell receptor (beta chain) came from a study of OX40 agonist ivuxolimab in advanced cancers. Across the study: Checkpoint inhibitors had been given previously to about 40% of patients.

The CDR3 totals 15 residues. Germline V gene sequence: CDR1 MGHRA, CDR2 YSYEKL. V lost 1 base, J lost 4 bases, and 13 bases lay in between. Produced via immunoSEQ multiplex PCR; TCRdb's table is partial and in-frame only. The sample yields fewer than 75,000 clones, around 89% seen once. In the case of this clone: Its matching antigen is unknown.

Study results and caveats: Fewer expanded clones were found on average in CD4+ than in CD8+ T cells. Expanded peripheral T cells had an undetermined antigen specificity. Part of the nonresponder group also had normalized T-cell clonal expansion that was low.

The J gene is TRBJ2-5, the V gene TRBV4-1; a weak D match, TRBD2 (5 bases). This sample comprised CD4+ or CD8+ T cells sorted from blood, obtained in a trial of the OX40 agonist ivuxolimab. This receptor was obtained from an adult with an advanced solid tumor such as melanoma, head and neck, liver or kidney cancer. CDR3 in DNA: TGCGCCAGCAGCCAAGTAGGAGGTGGGCGAGAGACCCAGTACTTC. Its translation is CASSQVGGGRETQYF.